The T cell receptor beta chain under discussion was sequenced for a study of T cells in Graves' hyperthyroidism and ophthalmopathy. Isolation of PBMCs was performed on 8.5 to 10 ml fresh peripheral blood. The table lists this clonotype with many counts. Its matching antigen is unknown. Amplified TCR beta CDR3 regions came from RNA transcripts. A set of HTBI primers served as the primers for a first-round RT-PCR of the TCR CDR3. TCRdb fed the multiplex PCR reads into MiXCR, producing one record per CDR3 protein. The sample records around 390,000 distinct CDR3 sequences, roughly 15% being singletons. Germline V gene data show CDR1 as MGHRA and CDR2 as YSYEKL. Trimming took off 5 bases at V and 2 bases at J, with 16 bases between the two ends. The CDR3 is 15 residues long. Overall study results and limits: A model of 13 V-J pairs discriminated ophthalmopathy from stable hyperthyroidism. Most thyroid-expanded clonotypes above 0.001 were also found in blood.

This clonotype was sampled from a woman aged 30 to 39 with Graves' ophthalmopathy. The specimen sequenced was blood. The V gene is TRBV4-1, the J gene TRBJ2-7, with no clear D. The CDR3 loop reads CASSYTWTAAYEQYF. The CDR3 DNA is TGCGCCAGCAGCTATACATGGACCGCAGCCTACGAGCAGTACTTC.